This T cell receptor (beta chain) stems from a study of T cell repertoires in cytomegalovirus infection. Study at large: The public TCR beta signatures pointed to both CMV infection and matching HLA type.

V lost 7 bases to trimming and J lost 3 bases, with 12 bases between them. The CDR3 extends over 13 amino acids. Germline V lookup: CDR1 LNHDA, CDR2 SQIVND (reference sequence). With regard to this clonotype: The antigen is unknown.

TCRdb reanalysed the reads using MiXCR and keeps one entry per CDR3 protein. This table holds around 900,000 distinct CDR3 sequences, more than 25% found once. The sequence was obtained from a human donor in good health (CMV status not recorded). Some clones in this sample may be carry-over from other donors' samples. The chain joins TRBV19 to TRBJ1-1; D is possibly TRBD1 (6 bases). The sequencing used cultured CD8+ T cells from PBMCs, collected from culture after CMV antigen stimulation. CDR3 coding DNA: TGTGCCAGTACTTCCGGGACATACACTGAAGCTTTCTTT. It specifies CASTSGTYTEAFF.